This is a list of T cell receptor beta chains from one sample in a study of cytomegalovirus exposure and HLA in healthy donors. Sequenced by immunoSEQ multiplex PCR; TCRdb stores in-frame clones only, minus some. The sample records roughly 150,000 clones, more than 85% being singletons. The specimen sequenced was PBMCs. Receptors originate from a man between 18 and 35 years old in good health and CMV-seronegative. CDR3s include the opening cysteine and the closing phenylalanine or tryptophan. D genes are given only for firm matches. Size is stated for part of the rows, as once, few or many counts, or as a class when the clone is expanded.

cdr3_aa: CASSTDPGQGAIKSYNEQFF
cdr3_nt: TGCGCCAGCAGCACGGATCCGGGACAGGGGGCAATTAAGTCCTACAATGAGCAGTTCTTC
j_call: TRBJ2-1
clone_size: .
d_call: TRBD1
v_call: TRBV5-1

cdr3_aa: CASQGGSTRGYSNQPQHF
cdr3_nt: TGTGCCAGCCAGGGAGGGTCCACTAGGGGGTATAGCAATCAGCCCCAGCATTTT
j_call: TRBJ1-5
clone_size: .
d_call: .
v_call: TRBV19

cdr3_aa: CASSLVRPVASHSYEQYF
cdr3_nt: TGTGCCAGCAGTTTAGTTCGGCCGGTAGCCTCCCACTCCTACGAGCAGTACTTC
j_call: TRBJ2-7
clone_size: once
d_call: .
v_call: TRBV28

cdr3_aa: CASSLNPGSSGYTF
cdr3_nt: TGTGCCAGCAGCTTAAATCCAGGGTCGAGTGGCTACACCTTC
j_call: TRBJ1-2
clone_size: .
d_call: .
v_call: TRBV7-6

cdr3_aa: CASSTGGGHGYTF
cdr3_nt: TGTGCCAGCAGCACGGGAGGGGGTCATGGCTACACCTTC
j_call: TRBJ1-2
clone_size: .
d_call: .
v_call: TRBV7-9

cdr3_aa: CASRRDRGDEKLFF
cdr3_nt: TGTGCCAGCAGAAGGGACAGGGGAGATGAAAAACTGTTTTTT
j_call: TRBJ1-4
clone_size: .
d_call: TRBD1
v_call: TRBV2

cdr3_aa: CASSLSLAETGELFF
cdr3_nt: TGCGCCAGCAGCTTGTCACTAGCGGAGACCGGGGAGCTGTTTTTT
j_call: TRBJ2-2
clone_size: .
d_call: TRBD2
v_call: TRBV5-1

cdr3_aa: CASSPTSGASTDTQYF
cdr3_nt: TGTGCCAGCAGCCCGACTAGCGGGGCCAGCACAGATACGCAGTATTTT
j_call: TRBJ2-3
clone_size: once
d_call: TRBD2
v_call: TRBV7-3

cdr3_aa: CRAQGQLNTEAFF
cdr3_nt: TGCAGGGCCCAGGGCCAGCTGAACACTGAAGCTTTCTTT
j_call: TRBJ1-1
clone_size: .
d_call: .
v_call: TRBV29-1

cdr3_aa: CSVAGTSESTDTQYF
cdr3_nt: TGCAGCGTAGCCGGGACTAGCGAGAGCACAGATACGCAGTATTTT
j_call: TRBJ2-3
clone_size: .
d_call: TRBD2
v_call: TRBV29-1

cdr3_aa: CASTEGIRSGANVLTF
cdr3_nt: TGTGCCAGCACGGAGGGGATCCGCTCTGGGGCCAACGTCCTGACTTTC
j_call: TRBJ2-6
clone_size: .
d_call: .
v_call: TRBV2

cdr3_aa: CASRKQGTLYEQYF
cdr3_nt: TGTGCCAGCAGGAAACAGGGGACCCTATACGAGCAGTACTTC
j_call: TRBJ2-7
clone_size: .
d_call: TRBD1
v_call: TRBV6-5

cdr3_aa: CASSSSGVGTDTQYF
cdr3_nt: TGTGCCAGCAGTTCCTCGGGGGTGGGCACAGATACGCAGTATTTT
j_call: TRBJ2-3
clone_size: .
d_call: .
v_call: TRBV28

cdr3_aa: CASSPDRTSGGAIETQYF
cdr3_nt: TGTGCCAGCTCACCCGACAGGACTAGCGGGGGGGCCATTGAGACCCAGTACTTC
j_call: TRBJ2-5
clone_size: .
d_call: TRBD2
v_call: TRBV18

cdr3_aa: CASSQISTDTQYF
cdr3_nt: TGTGCCAGCAGTCAGATTAGCACAGATACGCAGTATTTT
j_call: TRBJ2-3
clone_size: .
d_call: .
v_call: TRBV6-5

cdr3_aa: CASSQPLRDTQYF
cdr3_nt: TGCGCCAGCAGCCAACCTCTAAGAGATACGCAGTATTTT
j_call: TRBJ2-3
clone_size: .
d_call: .
v_call: TRBV4-1

cdr3_aa: CATSRGGGSVIGELFF
cdr3_nt: TGTGCCACCAGCAGAGGAGGGGGCAGCGTCATCGGGGAGCTGTTTTTT
j_call: TRBJ2-2
clone_size: .
d_call: TRBD1
v_call: TRBV15

cdr3_aa: CASSLVAVATEAFF
cdr3_nt: TGTGCCAGCAGCTTAGTAGCGGTAGCCACTGAAGCTTTCTTT
j_call: TRBJ1-1
clone_size: .
d_call: .
v_call: TRBV13

cdr3_aa: CASSEALAGRKADTQYF
cdr3_nt: TGCGCCAGCAGTGAGGCCCTGGCAGGGAGGAAGGCAGATACGCAGTATTTT
j_call: TRBJ2-3
clone_size: .
d_call: .
v_call: TRBV10-2

cdr3_aa: CASTGRVAGELFF
cdr3_nt: TGTGCCAGCACCGGGCGGGTGGCCGGGGAGCTGTTTTTT
j_call: TRBJ2-2
clone_size: .
d_call: .
v_call: TRBV5-4

cdr3_aa: CASWEGGDTEAFF
cdr3_nt: TGTGCCAGCTGGGAGGGGGGGGACACTGAAGCTTTCTTT
j_call: TRBJ1-1
clone_size: .
d_call: .
v_call: TRBV27

cdr3_aa: CASSLTSGSTSSYNEQFF
cdr3_nt: TGTGCCAGCAGCTTAACTAGCGGGAGCACGTCCTCCTACAATGAGCAGTTCTTC
j_call: TRBJ2-1
clone_size: .
d_call: TRBD2
v_call: TRBV7-6

cdr3_aa: CASSSSGSTDTQYF
cdr3_nt: TGTGCCAGCAGCTCTAGCGGGAGCACAGATACGCAGTATTTT
j_call: TRBJ2-3
clone_size: once
d_call: TRBD2
v_call: TRBV11-2

cdr3_aa: CASSSTGGADYGYTF
cdr3_nt: TGTGCCAGCAGCTCGACAGGGGGCGCGGACTATGGCTACACCTTC
j_call: TRBJ1-2
clone_size: .
d_call: TRBD1
v_call: TRBV7-9

cdr3_aa: CATSDRGIYGYTF
cdr3_nt: TGTGCCACTTCGGACAGGGGGATCTATGGCTACACCTTC
j_call: TRBJ1-2
clone_size: .
d_call: TRBD1
v_call: TRBV27

cdr3_aa: CASKRTPPNEKLFF
cdr3_nt: TGTGCCAGCAAAAGGACACCCCCTAATGAAAAACTGTTTTTT
j_call: TRBJ1-4
clone_size: .
d_call: .
v_call: TRBV6-1

cdr3_aa: CASSPNRDGELFF
cdr3_nt: TGTGCCAGCTCACCTAACAGGGACGGGGAGCTGTTTTTT
j_call: TRBJ2-2
clone_size: once
d_call: .
v_call: TRBV18

cdr3_aa: CASSLKLAGFLYEQFF
cdr3_nt: TGTGCCAGCAGCCTAAAACTAGCGGGCTTTTTGTATGAGCAGTTCTTC
j_call: TRBJ2-1
clone_size: once
d_call: TRBD2
v_call: TRBV7-8

cdr3_aa: CASRVLVGRETQYF
cdr3_nt: TGTGCCAGCAGGGTACTTGTGGGCCGGGAGACCCAGTACTTC
j_call: TRBJ2-5
clone_size: .
d_call: .
v_call: TRBV6-1

cdr3_aa: CASSLRTSGTDTQYF
cdr3_nt: TGTGCCAGCAGCTTACGGACTAGCGGAACAGATACGCAGTATTTT
j_call: TRBJ2-3
clone_size: .
d_call: TRBD2
v_call: TRBV5-4

cdr3_aa: CASTPGDQQFF
cdr3_nt: TGTGCCAGCACCCCGGGGGACCAACAGTTCTTC
j_call: TRBJ2-1
clone_size: .
d_call: .
v_call: TRBV11-2

cdr3_aa: CASSDDAGASNEQFF
cdr3_nt: TGTGCCAGCAGTGACGACGCGGGAGCGAGTAATGAGCAGTTCTTC
j_call: TRBJ2-1
clone_size: once
d_call: TRBD2
v_call: TRBV6-4

cdr3_aa: CASSVATGVQGAGQETQYF
cdr3_nt: TGTGCCAGCAGCGTAGCTACAGGGGTGCAGGGGGCAGGTCAGGAGACCCAGTACTTC
j_call: TRBJ2-5
clone_size: .
d_call: TRBD1
v_call: TRBV9

cdr3_aa: CASSLEREAGAFF
cdr3_nt: TGTGCCAGCAGCTTAGAACGAGAGGCGGGAGCTTTCTTT
j_call: TRBJ1-1
clone_size: .
d_call: .
v_call: TRBV11-2

cdr3_aa: CASSVQGSGANVLTF
cdr3_nt: TGTGCCAGCAGCGTTCAGGGTTCGGGGGCCAACGTCCTGACTTTC
j_call: TRBJ2-6
clone_size: .
d_call: .
v_call: TRBV9

cdr3_aa: CASSELAGGTGELFF
cdr3_nt: TGTGCCAGCAGTGAACTAGCGGGGGGGACCGGGGAGCTGTTTTTT
j_call: TRBJ2-2
clone_size: few
d_call: TRBD2
v_call: TRBV6-1

cdr3_aa: CASSLAELAGGDTQYF
cdr3_nt: TGTGCCAGCAGCTTAGCGGAGCTAGCGGGAGGAGATACGCAGTATTTT
j_call: TRBJ2-3
clone_size: once
d_call: TRBD2
v_call: TRBV7-6

cdr3_aa: CASRKTGTGETQYF
cdr3_nt: TGTGCCAGCAGGAAGACAGGGACGGGCGAGACCCAGTACTTC
j_call: TRBJ2-5
clone_size: .
d_call: TRBD1
v_call: TRBV6-1

cdr3_aa: CASSSRPLTSGSHNEQFF
cdr3_nt: TGTGCCAGCAGCTCCCGCCCCCTTACTAGCGGGAGTCACAATGAGCAGTTCTTC
j_call: TRBJ2-1
clone_size: .
d_call: TRBD2
v_call: TRBV7-8

cdr3_aa: CASSGREGRRGYTF
cdr3_nt: TGTGCCAGCAGTGGACGGGAGGGTCGACGTGGCTACACCTTC
j_call: TRBJ1-2
clone_size: .
d_call: .
v_call: TRBV2

cdr3_aa: CASSQDPPASEISYNEQFF
cdr3_nt: TGCGCCAGCAGCCAAGACCCCCCGGCTAGCGAGATTTCCTACAATGAGCAGTTCTTC
j_call: TRBJ2-1
clone_size: .
d_call: .
v_call: TRBV4-3

cdr3_aa: CASSARTGDNGYTF
cdr3_nt: TGTGCCAGCAGTGCACGGACAGGAGACAATGGCTACACCTTC
j_call: TRBJ1-2
clone_size: .
d_call: TRBD1
v_call: TRBV6-1

cdr3_aa: CAISEVTWSGNEQFF
cdr3_nt: TGTGCCATCAGTGAGGTCACTTGGTCAGGGAATGAGCAGTTCTTC
j_call: TRBJ2-1
clone_size: .
d_call: .
v_call: TRBV10-3

cdr3_aa: CAIGTPNTEAFF
cdr3_nt: TGTGCCATCGGGACACCGAACACTGAAGCTTTCTTT
j_call: TRBJ1-1
clone_size: .
d_call: .
v_call: TRBV5-4

cdr3_aa: CASSQGGSSYGYTF
cdr3_nt: TGCGCCAGCAGCCAAGGCGGCAGCTCCTATGGCTACACCTTC
j_call: TRBJ1-2
clone_size: .
d_call: .
v_call: TRBV4-1

cdr3_aa: CASSHGQGIYGYTF
cdr3_nt: TGTGCCAGCAGTCACGGACAGGGGATCTATGGCTACACCTTC
j_call: TRBJ1-2
clone_size: .
d_call: TRBD1
v_call: TRBV28

cdr3_aa: CAWSVAGASTDTQYF
cdr3_nt: TGTGCCTGGAGTGTAGCGGGGGCTAGCACAGATACGCAGTATTTT
j_call: TRBJ2-3
clone_size: .
d_call: TRBD2
v_call: TRBV30

cdr3_aa: CASSHPGGVSFGYTF
cdr3_nt: TGCGCCAGCAGCCACCCCGGGGGGGTCAGCTTTGGCTACACCTTC
j_call: TRBJ1-2
clone_size: .
d_call: .
v_call: TRBV4-1

cdr3_aa: CASSPSTSGNTDTQYF
cdr3_nt: TGTGCCAGCTCACCTTCGACTAGCGGGAACACAGATACGCAGTATTTT
j_call: TRBJ2-3
clone_size: few
d_call: TRBD2
v_call: TRBV18

cdr3_aa: CASRPGQATYGYTF
cdr3_nt: TGCGCCAGCAGGCCCGGCCAGGCGACATATGGCTACACCTTC
j_call: TRBJ1-2
clone_size: .
d_call: .
v_call: TRBV5-1

cdr3_aa: CASSQGRGTEAFF
cdr3_nt: TGCGCCAGCAGCCAAGGACGGGGAACTGAAGCTTTCTTT
j_call: TRBJ1-1
clone_size: once
d_call: .
v_call: TRBV4-3

cdr3_aa: CASSGGRGSYGYTF
cdr3_nt: TGTGCCAGCAGTGGGGGCAGGGGCTCCTATGGCTACACCTTC
j_call: TRBJ1-2
clone_size: .
d_call: .
v_call: TRBV2

cdr3_aa: CASSSQGPTGELFF
cdr3_nt: TGTGCCAGCAGTTCACAGGGGCCCACCGGGGAGCTGTTTTTT
j_call: TRBJ2-2
clone_size: .
d_call: TRBD1
v_call: TRBV6-5

cdr3_aa: CASSGTGWNQPQHF
cdr3_nt: TGCGCCAGCAGTGGGACAGGGTGGAATCAGCCCCAGCATTTT
j_call: TRBJ1-5
clone_size: .
d_call: TRBD1
v_call: TRBV10-2

cdr3_aa: CASSVRPGINYGYTF
cdr3_nt: TGCGCCAGCAGTGTACGGCCAGGGATAAACTATGGCTACACCTTC
j_call: TRBJ1-2
clone_size: .
d_call: .
v_call: TRBV10-1

cdr3_aa: CSVSRGQNIEKLFF
cdr3_nt: TGCAGCGTTAGTCGCGGACAGAACATCGAAAAACTGTTTTTT
j_call: TRBJ1-4
clone_size: .
d_call: .
v_call: TRBV29-1

cdr3_aa: CASRELPDTQYF
cdr3_nt: TGTGCCAGCAGAGAGCTCCCAGATACGCAGTATTTT
j_call: TRBJ2-3
clone_size: .
d_call: .
v_call: TRBV6-1

cdr3_aa: CASIGTGCCF
cdr3_nt: TGTGCCAGCATAGGTACAGGGTGTTGTTTC
j_call: TRBJ1-6
clone_size: few
d_call: .
v_call: TRBV2

cdr3_aa: CASSPQGRAKNIQYF
cdr3_nt: TGTGCCAGTAGTCCCCAGGGAAGGGCCAAAAACATTCAGTACTTC
j_call: TRBJ2-4
clone_size: .
d_call: .
v_call: TRBV19

cdr3_aa: CASNPDGLYGYTF
cdr3_nt: TGCGCCAGCAATCCCGACGGACTCTATGGCTACACCTTC
j_call: TRBJ1-2
clone_size: .
d_call: .
v_call: TRBV5-1